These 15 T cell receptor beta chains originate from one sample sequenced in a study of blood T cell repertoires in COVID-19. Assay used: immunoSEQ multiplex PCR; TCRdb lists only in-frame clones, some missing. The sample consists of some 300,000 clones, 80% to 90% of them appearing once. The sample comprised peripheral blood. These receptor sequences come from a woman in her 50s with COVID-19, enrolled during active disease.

In nucleotides, the CDR3 is TGTGCCAGCAGCGTAGAGAGAAACTATGGCTACACCTTC. This encodes CASSVERNYGYTF. The V gene is TRBV9, the J gene TRBJ1-2; no clear D gene. Trimming removed 0 bases from V and 2 bases from J, with 5 bases in between. CDR3 size: 13 residues. Germline assignment: CDR1 SGDLS and CDR2 YYNGEE.

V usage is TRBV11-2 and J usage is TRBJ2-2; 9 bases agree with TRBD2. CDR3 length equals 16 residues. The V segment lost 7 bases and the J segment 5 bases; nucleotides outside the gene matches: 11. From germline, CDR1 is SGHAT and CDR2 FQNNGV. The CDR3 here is CASTSSGLAITGELFF. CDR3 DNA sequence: TGTGCCAGCACCTCCTCCGGACTAGCGATTACCGGGGAGCTGTTTTTT.

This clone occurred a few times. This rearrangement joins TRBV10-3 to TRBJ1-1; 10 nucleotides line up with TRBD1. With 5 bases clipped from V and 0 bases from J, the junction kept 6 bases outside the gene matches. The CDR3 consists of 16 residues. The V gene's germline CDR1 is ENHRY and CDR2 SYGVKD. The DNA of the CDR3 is TGTGCCATCAGTCGAGGGGGACAGGGGATGAACACTGAAGCTTTCTTT. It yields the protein CAISRGGQGMNTEAFF.

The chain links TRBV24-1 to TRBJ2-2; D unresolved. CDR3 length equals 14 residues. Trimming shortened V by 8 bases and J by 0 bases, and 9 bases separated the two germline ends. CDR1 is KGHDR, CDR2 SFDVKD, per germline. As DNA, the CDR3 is TGTGCCACCATGGAGACTTCGAACACCGGGGAGCTGTTTTTT. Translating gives CATMETSNTGELFF.

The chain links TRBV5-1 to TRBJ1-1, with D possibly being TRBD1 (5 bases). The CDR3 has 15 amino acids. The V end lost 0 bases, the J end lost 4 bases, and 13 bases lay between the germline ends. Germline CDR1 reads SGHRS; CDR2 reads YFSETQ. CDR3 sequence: CASSLAILGGTEAFF. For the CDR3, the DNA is TGCGCCAGCAGCTTGGCCATCCTGGGGGGCACTGAAGCTTTCTTT.

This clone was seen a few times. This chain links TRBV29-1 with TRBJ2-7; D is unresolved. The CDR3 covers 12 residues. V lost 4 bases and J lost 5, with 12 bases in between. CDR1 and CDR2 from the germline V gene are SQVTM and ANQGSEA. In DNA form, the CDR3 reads TGCAGCGTTGGTGGGCACGTTGACGAGCAGTACTTC. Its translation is CSVGGHVDEQYF.

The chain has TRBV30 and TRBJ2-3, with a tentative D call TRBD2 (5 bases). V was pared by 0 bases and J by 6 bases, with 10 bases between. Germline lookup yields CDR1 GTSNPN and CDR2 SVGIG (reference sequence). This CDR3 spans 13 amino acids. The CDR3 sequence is CAWSVFRRDTQYF. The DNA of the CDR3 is TGTGCCTGGAGTGTGTTCCGGAGGGATACGCAGTATTTT.

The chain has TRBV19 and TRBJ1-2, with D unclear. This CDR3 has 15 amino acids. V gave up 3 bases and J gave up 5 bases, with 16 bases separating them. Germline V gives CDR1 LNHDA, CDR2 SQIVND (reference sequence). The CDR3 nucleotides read TGTGCCAGTAGTATCTTGCCGGTCGGGGTATATGGCTACACCTTC. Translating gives CASSILPVGVYGYTF.

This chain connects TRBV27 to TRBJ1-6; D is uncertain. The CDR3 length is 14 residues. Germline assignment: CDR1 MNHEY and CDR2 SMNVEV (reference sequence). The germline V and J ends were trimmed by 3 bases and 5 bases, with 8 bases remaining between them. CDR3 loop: CASSFGENNSPLHF. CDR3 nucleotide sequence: TGTGCCAGCAGTTTTGGGGAGAATAATTCACCCCTCCACTTT.

The CDR3 region is CASMTQGRNSPLHF. DNA for the CDR3: TGTGCCAGTATGACACAGGGGCGGAATTCACCCCTCCACTTT. The chain combines TRBV19 with TRBJ1-6; 7 bases are shared with TRBD1. With 7 bases clipped from V and 7 bases from J, the junction kept 7 bases outside the gene matches. Germline assignment: CDR1 LNHDA and CDR2 SQIVND (reference sequence). The CDR3 totals 14 residues.

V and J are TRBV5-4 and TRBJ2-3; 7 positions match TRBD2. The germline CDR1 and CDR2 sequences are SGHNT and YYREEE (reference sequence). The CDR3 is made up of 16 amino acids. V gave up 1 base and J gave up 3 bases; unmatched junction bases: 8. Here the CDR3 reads CASSLQRLAKTDTQYF. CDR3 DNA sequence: TGTGCCAGCAGCTTGCAGAGACTAGCTAAAACAGATACGCAGTATTTT.

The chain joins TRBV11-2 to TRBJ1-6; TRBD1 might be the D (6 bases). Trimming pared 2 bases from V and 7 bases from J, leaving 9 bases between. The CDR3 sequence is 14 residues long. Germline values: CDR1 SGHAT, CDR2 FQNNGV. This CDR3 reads CASSLLGGNSPLHF. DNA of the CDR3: TGTGCCAGCAGCTTATTAGGGGGAAATTCACCCCTCCACTTT.

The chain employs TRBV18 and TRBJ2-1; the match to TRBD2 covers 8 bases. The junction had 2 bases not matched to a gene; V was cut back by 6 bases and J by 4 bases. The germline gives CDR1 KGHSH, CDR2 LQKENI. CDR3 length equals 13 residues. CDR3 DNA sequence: TGTGCCAGCTCGAGCGGGAGTTACAATGAGCAGTTCTTC. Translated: CASSSGSYNEQFF.

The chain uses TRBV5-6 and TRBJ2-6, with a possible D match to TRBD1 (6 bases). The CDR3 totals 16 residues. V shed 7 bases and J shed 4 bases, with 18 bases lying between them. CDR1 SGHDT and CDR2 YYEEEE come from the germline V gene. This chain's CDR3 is CASSRYRVTGANVLTF. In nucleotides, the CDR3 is TGTGCCAGCTCCCGATACAGGGTAACAGGGGCCAACGTCCTGACTTTC.

The CDR3 loop is CATSREGVRVYSGANVLTF. CDR3 bases: TGTGCCACCAGCAGAGAAGGGGTCAGGGTTTACTCTGGGGCCAACGTCCTGACTTTC. The chain has TRBV15 and TRBJ2-6; D may be TRBD1 (5 bases). The CDR3 runs to 19 residues. In germline, CDR1 is LNHNV, CDR2 YYDKDF (reference sequence). V was trimmed by 0 bases and J by 0 bases, leaving 15 bases between them.